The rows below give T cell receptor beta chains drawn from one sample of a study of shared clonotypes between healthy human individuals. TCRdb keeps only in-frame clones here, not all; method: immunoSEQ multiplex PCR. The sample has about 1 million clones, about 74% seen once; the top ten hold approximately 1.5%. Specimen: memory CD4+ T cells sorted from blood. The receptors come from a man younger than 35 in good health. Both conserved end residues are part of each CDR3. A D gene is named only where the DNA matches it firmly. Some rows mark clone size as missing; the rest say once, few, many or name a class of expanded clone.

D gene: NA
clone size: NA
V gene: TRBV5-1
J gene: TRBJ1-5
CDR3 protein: CASSRESNQPQHF
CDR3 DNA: TGCGCCAGCAGCAGGGAGAGCAATCAGCCCCAGCATTTT

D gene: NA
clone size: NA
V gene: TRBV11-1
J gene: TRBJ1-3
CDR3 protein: CASSFLGSSGNTIYF
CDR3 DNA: TGTGCCAGCAGCTTCTTAGGTTCCTCTGGAAACACCATATATTTT

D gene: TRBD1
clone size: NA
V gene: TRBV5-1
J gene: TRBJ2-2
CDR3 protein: CASSLGTGLLVTGELFF
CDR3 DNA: TGCGCCAGCAGCTTGGGGACAGGGCTCTTAGTGACCGGGGAGCTGTTTTTT

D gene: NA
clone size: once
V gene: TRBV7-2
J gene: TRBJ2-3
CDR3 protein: CASSGNKFTDTQYF
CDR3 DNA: TGTGCCAGCTCGGGAAACAAATTCACAGATACGCAGTATTTT

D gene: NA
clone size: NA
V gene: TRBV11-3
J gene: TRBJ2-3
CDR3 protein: CASRGQTSTDTQYF
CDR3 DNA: TGTGCCAGCAGAGGCCAGACTAGCACAGATACGCAGTATTTT

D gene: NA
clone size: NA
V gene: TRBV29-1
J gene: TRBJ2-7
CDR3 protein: CSVEEGGDEQYF
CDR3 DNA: TGCAGCGTTGAAGAGGGGGGTGACGAGCAGTACTTC

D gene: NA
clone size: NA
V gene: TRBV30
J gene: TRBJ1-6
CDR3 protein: CAWVASNSPLHF
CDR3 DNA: TGTGCCTGGGTGGCCAGTAATTCACCCCTCCACTTT

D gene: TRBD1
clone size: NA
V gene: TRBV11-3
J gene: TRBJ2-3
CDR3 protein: CASTDRGQGDTQYF
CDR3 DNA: TGTGCCAGCACAGACAGGGGGCAAGGAGATACGCAGTATTTT

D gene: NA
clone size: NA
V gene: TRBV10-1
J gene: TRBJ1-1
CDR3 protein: CASSERVLGANTEAFF
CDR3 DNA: TGCGCCAGCAGTGAGAGGGTCCTGGGGGCGAACACTGAAGCTTTCTTT

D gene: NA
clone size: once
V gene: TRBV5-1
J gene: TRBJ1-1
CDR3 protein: CASSLVRNTEAFF
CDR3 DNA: TGCGCCAGCAGCTTGGTGCGGAACACTGAAGCTTTCTTT

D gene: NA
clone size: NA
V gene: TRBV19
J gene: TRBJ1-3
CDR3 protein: CASSIPRPTRGNTIYF
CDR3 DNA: TGTGCCAGTAGTATCCCCCGTCCGACGCGGGGAAACACCATATATTTT

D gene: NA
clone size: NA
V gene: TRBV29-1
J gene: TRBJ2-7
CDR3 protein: CSVRTVYEQYF
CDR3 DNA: TGCAGCGTAAGGACAGTGTACGAGCAGTACTTC

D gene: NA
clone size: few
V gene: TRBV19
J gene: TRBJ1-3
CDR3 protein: CASSLGTSGNTIYF
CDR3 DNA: TGTGCCAGTAGTCTCGGGACATCGGGAAACACCATATATTTT